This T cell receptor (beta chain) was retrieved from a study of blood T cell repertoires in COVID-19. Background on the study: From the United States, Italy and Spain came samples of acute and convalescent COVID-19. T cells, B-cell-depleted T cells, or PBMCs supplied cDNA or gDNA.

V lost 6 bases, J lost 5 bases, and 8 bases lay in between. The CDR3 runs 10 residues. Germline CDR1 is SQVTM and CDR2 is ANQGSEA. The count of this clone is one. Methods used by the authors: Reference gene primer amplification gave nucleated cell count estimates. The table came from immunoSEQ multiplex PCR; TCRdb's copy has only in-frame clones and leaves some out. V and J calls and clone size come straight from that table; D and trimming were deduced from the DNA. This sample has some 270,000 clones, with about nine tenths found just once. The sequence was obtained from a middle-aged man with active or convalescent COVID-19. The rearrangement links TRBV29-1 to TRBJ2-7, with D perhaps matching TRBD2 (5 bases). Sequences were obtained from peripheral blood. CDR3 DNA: TGCAGCGTCGCTAGCAACGAGCAGTACTTC. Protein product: CSVASNEQYF.